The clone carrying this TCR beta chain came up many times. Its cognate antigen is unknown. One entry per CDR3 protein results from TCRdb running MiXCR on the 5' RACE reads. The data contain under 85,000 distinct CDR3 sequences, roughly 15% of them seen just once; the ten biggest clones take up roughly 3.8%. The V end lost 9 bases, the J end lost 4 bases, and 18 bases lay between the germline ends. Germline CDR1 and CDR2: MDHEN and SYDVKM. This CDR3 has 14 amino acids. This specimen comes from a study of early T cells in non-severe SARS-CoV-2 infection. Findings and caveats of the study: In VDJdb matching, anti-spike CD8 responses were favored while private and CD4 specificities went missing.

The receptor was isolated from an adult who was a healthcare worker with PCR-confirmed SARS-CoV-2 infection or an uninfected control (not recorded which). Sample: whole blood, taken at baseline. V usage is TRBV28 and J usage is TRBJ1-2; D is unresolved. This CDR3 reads CASFQTTPFYGYTF. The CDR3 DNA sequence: TGTGCCAGTTTTCAGACCACACCTTTCTATGGCTACACCTTC.